Here is one T cell receptor beta chain with its context. A junction boundary mismatches the germline segment, possibly from a read error. The sample has other DNA sequences that encode this CDR3 too. The CDR3 is 18 amino acids. CDR1 is MNHNS and CDR2 is SASEGT in the germline V gene. This specimen comes from a study of blood T cell repertoires in COVID-19. Residents of about 25 US areas, aged about 18 to 95 years, made up the participants. People in the exposed group encountered a COVID-19 case within 2 weeks before entering the study. Per the study methods: Reference gene primer amplification gave nucleated cell count estimates. Profiling relied on immunoSEQ multiplex PCR, and the TCRdb table lists in-frame clones only, not all of them. That table furnishes V, J and clone size, whereas the DNA furnished D and trimming. The sample lists 200,000 to 250,000 clones; 80% to 90% were seen once.

The chain couples TRBV6-1 to TRBJ2-1; D unresolved. This clonotype was obtained from a woman aged 25 to 39 who had been exposed to COVID-19. Sample: PBMCs or T cells enriched from blood (not recorded which). For the CDR3, the DNA is TGTGCCAGCAGTGGACATGGCGTTAGGCAAAGAACCTACAATGAACAGTTCTTC. It is translated as CASSGHGVRQRTYNEQFF.